Only a few counts were recorded for the clone carrying this T cell receptor beta chain. This specimen belongs to a study of glioma-infiltrating T cells after dendritic cell vaccination. Study at large: Patients received three intradermal dendritic cell vaccine injections at biweekly intervals.

Time point denoted: after dendritic cell vaccination, including at tumor progression/relapse. Fresh-frozen tumor tissue and more than two years of survival data were available for all. Before vaccination, two weeks after the third vaccination, and at progression, PBMC were collected. Up to about 2 ug genomic DNA was used for TCRB CDR3 amplification. Assay used: immunoSEQ multiplex PCR; TCRdb lists only in-frame clones, some missing. The sample includes roughly 80,000 clones, over 75% of them seen just once. The CDR3 loop spans 15 amino acids. The V and J ends lost 5 bases and 5 bases respectively, with 16 bases between them. Germline V lookup: CDR1 SGHVS, CDR2 FNYEAQ.

The material sequenced was blood, taken after dendritic cell vaccination. The V gene is TRBV7-6, the J gene TRBJ1-3, with a weak D call TRBD1 (6 bases). The sequence derives from a human donor with glioblastoma. The CDR3 bases are TGTGCCAGCAGCACTCGGGGGGCTTACAGAAACACCATATATTTT. Encoded protein: CASSTRGAYRNTIYF.